The present entry profiles one TCR beta chain with its context. There are a few counts of this clonotype. The antigen this receptor binds is unknown. Within one base of it there is no much larger clone, and no base qualities were kept. Trimming removed 6 bases from V and 0 bases from J, leaving 11 bases between the germline ends. Reading from cysteine to phenylalanine, the CDR3 counts 14 amino acids. Only the CDR3 DNA stays, 42 bases, in frame from base 1. CDR1 SGHTA and CDR2 FQGNSA were looked up in the germline V gene. Ficoll-Paque density gradient centrifugation was the method used to isolate PBMCs. These data originate in a study of T-cell memory formation after mild COVID-19 (dated by TCRdb to the early 2020s). Background for the entire study: Most TCR sequence clusters were specific to one of the two donors. In a couple of donors, T-cell clones that expanded and contracted after mild COVID-19 were followed by sequencing TCRalpha and TCRbeta repertoires longitudinally. Two young, previously healthy adult volunteers, one female and one male, were included in the cohort.

What the research found in general, with its limitations: Some responding clones were detected in pre-infection memory, suggesting pre-existing cross-reactive memory T cells joined the SARS-CoV-2 response. The second-wave clones that peaked on day 37 were not confirmed to be SARS-CoV-2 specific. Balanced CD4/CD8 phenotypes were observed for clones contracting from day 15 to 85, whereas a bias towards CD4+ was observed for a second wave of clones expanding from day 15 to 37. Contracting CD4+ clones were located mainly in the CM and EM memory subsets, whereas CD8+ clones were found to be enriched in EMRA. Only two mild cases were covered in the study, and larger cohorts including severe cases with pre-infection samples were considered necessary.

The instrument given in TCRdb is Illumina NovaSeq 6000. Using 5'RACE with constant-segment primers, TCRalpha and TCRbeta cDNA libraries were constructed, with sample barcodes and unique molecular identifiers added in the process. Trizol reagent was used to extract RNA from every sample. Library amplification was performed in two PCR steps, and a second sample barcode and Illumina TruSeq adapters were introduced in the second step. The libraries were sequenced on an Illumina NovaSeq using 2 x 150 bp paired-end reads. As for the authors' bioinformatics: Demultiplexing of reads and collapsing into UMI-guided consensus sequences were performed with migec v1.2.7. Using mixcr v2.1.11, UMI consensuses were aligned to TRA and TRB V and J templates and then assembled into clonotypes. Clonotypes were classified as expanded or contracted when called significant by both edgeR and NoisET, with noise models trained on biological replicates. edgeR calls used a false discovery rate-adjusted p below 0.01 and a log2 fold-change threshold of 1. As an exploratory analysis of dynamics, PCA with hierarchical clustering was applied to max-normalized trajectories of the 1000 most abundant clonotypes. Separately sequenced CD4+ and CD8+ repertoires were used to assign a CD4 or CD8 phenotype to each responding clone. TCRdb cleaned the public reads at Q25 with fastp, built clones with MiXCR and kept in-frame beta chains. Duplicate CDR3 protein sequences are folded into a single record with the most common DNA and genes. TCRdb's processing, not the authors' own work, is the source of the V and J calls. The sample has roughly 400,000 distinct CDR3 sequences on record, 18% of them singletons. About a fifth of the sample lies in the top ten.

The sequence came from a young man who had mild COVID-19 (a few samples of this study predate the infection). The sample titles of this study are shuffled in the database, so cell type and time point are left out; the donor was told from shared clones. Sequencing was performed on PBMCs or a T cell subset sorted from them (not recorded which). The rearranged segments are TRBV7-2 and TRBJ2-5; the D gene remains uncertain. The DNA is TGTGCCAGCAGACCTCCCGGGTACCAAGAGACCCAGTACTTC. This is translated as CASRPPGYQETQYF.